The 20 T cell receptor beta chains given below trace back to one sample, sequenced in a study of shared clonotypes between healthy human individuals. This table comes from immunoSEQ multiplex PCR, and its TCRdb copy is limited to in-frame clones, with some not included. The data hold around 700,000 clones, with 55% to 85% observed a single time. Sequenced: memory CD4+ T cells sorted from blood. The subset here: CD45RA-negative fraction. All receptors come from a young woman in good health.

The V call is TRBV28, the J call TRBJ1-3, with a tentative D call TRBD1 (6 bases). This CDR3 is built from 16 residues. Germline CDR1 MDHEN, CDR2 SYDVKM. Trimming pared 2 bases from V and 3 bases from J, leaving 14 bases between. The CDR3 coding sequence is TGTGCCAGCAGTTTAGGCAGGGGAGTCAGTGGAAACACCATATATTTT. This translates into CASSLGRGVSGNTIYF.

In its sample, this clone was seen many times. The chain carries TRBV10-1 and TRBJ1-1; possible D gene TRBD1, 5 bases. This CDR3 spans 15 amino acids. In germline, CDR1 is WNHNN, CDR2 SYGVQD (reference sequence). V was clipped by 6 bases and J by 4 bases, with 18 bases between them. CDR3 sequence reads: CASREGTGPFTEAFF. CDR3 nucleotide sequence: TGCGCCAGCAGAGAGGGGACGGGCCCGTTCACTGAAGCTTTCTTT.

This clone was counted once. The gene calls are TRBV4-1 and TRBJ2-1; D might be TRBD2 (6 bases). V gave up 2 bases and J gave up 15 bases, with 17 bases separating them. Per the germline V gene, CDR1 is MGHRA and CDR2 is YSYEKL. The CDR3 is made up of 13 amino acids. CDR3 nucleotides: TGCGCCAGCAGCCAAACTGAACGGGAGTCGGGGTTCTTC. It codes for CASSQTERESGFF.

This clone was seen many times. The V gene is TRBV6-6, the J gene TRBJ2-7; 8 positions agree with TRBD1. J lost 3 bases, V lost 9 bases, and 7 bases had no gene match. From germline, CDR1 is MNHNY and CDR2 SVGAGI (reference sequence). This CDR3 spans 13 amino acids. CDR3 in amino acids: CASYSGTGYEQYF. The DNA for the CDR3 is TGTGCCAGTTACTCCGGGACAGGCTACGAGCAGTACTTC.

The table lists this clone with a count of one. J is TRBJ2-3 and V is TRBV7-2; 9 bases are a match to TRBD1. The length of the CDR3 is 15 residues. Trimming took 4 bases from V and 2 from J; bases not matched to a gene: 4. CDR1 is SGHTA and CDR2 is FQGNSA in the germline V gene. This CDR3 reads CASSSGQGYTDTQYF. CDR3 DNA: TGTGCCAGCAGCTCCGGACAGGGGTACACAGATACGCAGTATTTT. Variable domain in full (rest from reference TRBV7-2 and TRBJ2-3): GAGVSQSPSNKVTEKGKDVELRCDPISGHTALYWYRQSLGQGLEFLIYFQGNSAPDKSGLPSDRFSAERTGGSVSTLTIQRTQQEDSAVYLCASSSGQGYTDTQYFGPGTRLTVL.

A remark on this clone: Germline is not matched at one junction end, which may reflect a read error. This chain connects TRBV20-1 to TRBJ1-5; 7 nucleotides align to TRBD1. There are 11 residues in the CDR3. The germline V gene encodes CDR1 DFQATT and CDR2 SNEGSKA (reference sequence). CDR3 nucleotides: TGCAGTGCAACCGGGACAGCAATCCCCGTTTTT. Its translation: CSATGTAIPVF.

The genes are TRBV28 and TRBJ1-4, with 7 nucleotides matching TRBD1. The CDR3 runs 14 residues. V lost 5 bases and J lost 7; bases outside the gene matches: 7. The germline V gene encodes CDR1 MDHEN and CDR2 SYDVKM. CDR3 residues: CASSPGGSGEKLFF. The DNA of the CDR3 is TGTGCCAGCAGTCCAGGGGGATCAGGTGAAAAACTGTTTTTT.

This clone was recorded a few times. The chain joins TRBV5-1 to TRBJ2-7; 7 nucleotides line up with TRBD1. The CDR3 spans 15 residues. V shed 4 bases and J 5 bases; nucleotides not matched to a gene: 12. Germline lookup yields CDR1 SGHRS and CDR2 YFSETQ. The chain's CDR3 is CASSLTGRSSDEQYF. Written as DNA, the CDR3 is TGCGCCAGCAGCCTGACAGGGCGTAGTAGCGACGAGCAGTACTTC.

This clone appeared once. The V and J genes are TRBV27 and TRBJ1-5; 7 positions agree with TRBD1. The trim removed 5 bases at V and 0 bases at J, leaving 10 bases unmatched. CDR3 length: 17 residues. Germline V gene data show CDR1 as MNHEY and CDR2 as SMNVEV (reference sequence). The CDR3 nucleotides are TGTGCCAGCAGTCCCCGATCCGGGACAGCTAGCAATCAGCCCCAGCATTTT. Its translation: CASSPRSGTASNQPQHF.

There are a few counts of this clone. The sample holds other DNA sequences that translate to the same CDR3. The chain has TRBV5-1 and TRBJ2-4; D not resolved. This CDR3 has 12 residues. The ends were cut back, 0 bases at V and 5 bases at J, with 3 bases in the middle. Germline V gene sequence: CDR1 SGHRS, CDR2 YFSETQ. The CDR3 bases are TGCGCCAGCAGCTTGGGGGAAAACATTCAGTACTTC. It translates to CASSLGENIQYF.

The chain uses TRBV5-1 and TRBJ2-5; D is perhaps TRBD2 (5 bases). Germline V gene lookup returns CDR1 SGHRS and CDR2 YFSETQ. The V and J ends lost 2 bases and 5 bases respectively, with 19 bases between them. This CDR3 is built from 16 residues. CDR3 DNA: TGCGCCAGCAGCTTTGGAAAAGCAGAGGGTACGGAGACCCAGTACTTC. It is translated as CASSFGKAEGTETQYF.

The chain is built from TRBV28 and TRBJ1-2, with D tentatively TRBD1 (6 bases). Germline loops: CDR1 MDHEN, CDR2 SYDVKM. CDR3 length equals 14 residues. V was cut by 5 bases and J by 4 bases, with 14 bases left in between. CDR3 DNA: TGTGCCAGCAGTCTACTGCCAGGGGTCTATGGCTACACCTTC. The encoded protein is CASSLLPGVYGYTF.

This clone was detected many times. The CDR3 bases are TGCGCCAGCAGGCTGGGGACAGAGAATTCACCCCTCCACTTT. Translated, it gives CASRLGTENSPLHF. The chain joins TRBV5-1 to TRBJ1-6; 7 bases are shared with TRBD1. There are 14 residues in the CDR3. The V segment lost 5 bases and the J segment 7 bases; nucleotides outside the gene matches: 6. Per germline, CDR1 SGHRS and CDR2 YFSETQ. The full variable domain, completed using reference TRBV5-1 and TRBJ1-6, is KAGVTQTPRYLIKTRGQQVTLSCSPISGHRSVSWYQQTPGQGLQFLFEYFSETQRNKGNFPGRFSGRQFSNSRSEMNVSTLELGDSALYLCASRLGTENSPLHFGNGTRLTVT.

CDR3 nucleotides: TGTGCCAGCAGCTCCCTCTCCCAGGGGCGGTATGGCTACACCTTC. It translates to CASSSLSQGRYGYTF. The chain has TRBV7-9 and TRBJ1-2, with TRBD1 as a possible D gene (6 bases). V lost 4 bases, J lost 5 bases, and 17 bases lay in between. The CDR3 spans 15 residues. Germline CDR1 SEHNR, CDR2 FQNEAQ (reference sequence).

The V gene is TRBV5-5, the J gene TRBJ2-5; D is unclear. Germline CDR1 and CDR2: SGHKS and YYEKEE (reference sequence). The CDR3 spans 13 residues. The V and J ends lost 5 bases and 4 bases respectively, with 12 bases between them. The CDR3 loop is CASSRRAPETQYF. CDR3 nucleotides: TGTGCCAGCAGTCGACGCGCGCCAGAGACCCAGTACTTC.

CDR3 nucleotide sequence: TGTGCCAGCAGTGTACGAGAGACCCAGTACTTC. This encodes CASSVRETQYF. The chain links TRBV6-5 to TRBJ2-5, with D unresolved. Looked up from germline, CDR1 is MNHEY and CDR2 is SVGAGI. V shed 5 bases and J shed 4 bases, with 5 bases lying between them. The CDR3 is 11 amino acids.

The rearrangement uses TRBV13 and TRBJ2-3; TRBD2 might be the D (6 bases). Per germline, CDR1 PRHDT and CDR2 FYEKMQ (reference sequence). The CDR3 extends over 16 amino acids. V dropped 0 bases and J dropped 4 bases, with 14 bases sitting between them. CDR3 nucleotides: TGTGCCAGCAGCTTAGGTGGGGGGATAGGCGCAGATACGCAGTATTTT. It translates to CASSLGGGIGADTQYF.

The V call is TRBV13, the J call TRBJ1-1; 8 nucleotides match TRBD1. This CDR3 contains 15 residues. V lost 5 bases to trimming and J lost 2 bases; unmatched junction nucleotides: 7. Germline values: CDR1 PRHDT, CDR2 FYEKMQ (reference sequence). The CDR3 is CASSRLDRGNTEAFF. CDR3 DNA sequence: TGTGCCAGCAGCCGATTAGACAGGGGTAACACTGAAGCTTTCTTT. The whole variable domain, filled in from reference TRBV13 and TRBJ1-1, reads AAGVIQSPRHLIKEKRETATLKCYPIPRHDTVYWYQQGPGQDPQFLISFYEKMQSDKGSIPDRFSAQQFSDYHSELNMSSLELGDSALYFCASSRLDRGNTEAFFGQGTRLTVV.

This chain links TRBV7-2 with TRBJ2-7; D might be TRBD2 (5 bases). Trimming stripped 5 bases from V and 0 bases from J, with 11 bases between. This CDR3 has 14 residues. The germline gives CDR1 SGHTA, CDR2 FQGNSA. The CDR3 sequence is CASSPGVHSYEQYF. CDR3 coding DNA: TGTGCCAGCAGCCCCGGGGTTCACTCCTACGAGCAGTACTTC.

This clone has ten or more counts. The rearrangement joins TRBV12-5 to TRBJ1-5; TRBD1 aligns across 7 bases. J lost 3 bases, V lost 4 bases, and 3 bases had no gene match. Germline CDR1 and CDR2: LGHNT and FRNRAP. The CDR3 contains 14 residues. The CDR3 is CASGWTGTNQPQHF. DNA for the CDR3: TGTGCTAGTGGTTGGACAGGCACCAATCAGCCCCAGCATTTT.